These 21 T cell receptor beta chains were all obtained from the same sample, sequenced in a study of blood T cell repertoires in COVID-19. Profiling relied on immunoSEQ multiplex PCR, and the TCRdb table lists in-frame clones only, not all of them. The profile covers fewer than 200,000 clones, with roughly 86% appearing a single time and 7.5% to 8% taken by the ten largest. Sequences were obtained from peripheral blood. These receptors all come from a man aged 35-49 years who had recovered from COVID-19.

This rearrangement joins TRBV7-6 to TRBJ1-5, with D maybe TRBD1 (5 bases). This CDR3 comprises 12 residues. The germline V gene encodes CDR1 SGHVS and CDR2 FNYEAQ. Trimming cost V 5 bases and J 14 bases, with 16 bases left between them. The CDR3 DNA reads TGTGCCAGCAGCATCACAGGCGGTCGGAAGCATTTT. This sequence encodes CASSITGGRKHF.

The chain couples TRBV7-2 to TRBJ2-1; possibly TRBD1 for D (5 bases). CDR1 is SGHTA, CDR2 FQGNSA, per germline. CDR3 size: 17 residues. V was cut by 5 bases and J by 2 bases, with 19 bases left in between. In DNA, the CDR3 is TGTGCCAGCAGCCCATTCGTCCGACAGTCTCCCTACAATGAGCAGTTCTTC. The encoded protein is CASSPFVRQSPYNEQFF.

This chain uses TRBV4-1 with TRBJ2-4, with TRBD1 identical over 10 bases. The V gene's germline CDR1 is MGHRA and CDR2 YSYEKL. V lost 4 bases, J lost 2 bases, and 5 bases stayed unmatched. CDR3 length: 16 amino acids. The CDR3 coding sequence is TGCGCCAGCAGCCCGGGGACAGGGGAATCCAAAAACATTCAGTACTTC. Its protein product is CASSPGTGESKNIQYF.

This clone occurred once. The rearrangement joins TRBV21-1 to TRBJ1-5; the table calls TRBD1, which could not be checked here. TRBV21-1 is annotated as a pseudogene. The CDR3 is made up of 15 amino acids. CDR3 residues: CASRLSGQGGKPQHF. As DNA, the CDR3 is TGTGCCAGCAGGCTATCGGGACAGGGGGGAAAGCCCCAGCATTTT.

CDR3 residues: CASSFRSGTDTQYF. CDR3 in DNA: TGTGCCAGCAGCTTTCGGTCTGGCACAGATACGCAGTATTTT. The chain couples TRBV5-6 to TRBJ2-3, with unresolved D. V shed 2 bases and J shed 1 base, with 8 bases lying between them. The germline V gene encodes CDR1 SGHDT and CDR2 YYEEEE. This CDR3 region has 14 residues.

V is TRBV12-3 or TRBV12-4 and J is TRBJ1-3, with D unclear. The CDR3 totals 13 residues. Trimming pared 4 bases from V and 5 bases from J, leaving 9 bases between. CDR3 loop: CASSSRGRNTIYF. Here the CDR3 DNA reads TGTGCCAGCAGTTCCAGAGGGAGAAACACCATATATTTT.

The chain uses TRBV11-2 and TRBJ1-2; D not resolved. V lost 3 bases and J lost 8, with 10 bases in between. This CDR3 spans 12 amino acids. From germline, CDR1 is SGHAT and CDR2 FQNNGV. CDR3 sequence reads: CASSLAASGYTF. CDR3 DNA: TGTGCCAGCAGCTTGGCAGCGTCCGGCTACACCTTC. Supplemented by reference TRBV11-2 and TRBJ1-2, the full variable domain reads EAGVAQSPRYKIIEKRQSVAFWCNPISGHATLYWYQQILGQGPKLLIQFQNNGVVDDSQLPKDRFSAERLKGVDSTLKIQPAKLEDSAVYLCASSLAASGYTFGSGTRLTVV.

The chain is built from TRBV6-2 or TRBV6-3 and TRBJ1-1, with TRBD1 as a possible D gene (5 bases). From germline, CDR1 is MNHEY and CDR2 SVGEGT. This CDR3 region has 15 residues. The V and J ends lost 0 bases and 3 bases respectively, with 11 bases between them. The CDR3, as DNA: TGTGCCAGCAGTTACTCGAGGCAGGGCGACACTGAAGCTTTCTTT. This gives the protein CASSYSRQGDTEAFF.

This chain uses TRBV6-5 with TRBJ2-7, with 13 nucleotides matching TRBD2. The CDR3 length is 14 residues. Unmatched junction bases numbered 3, after V lost 6 bases and J lost 4 bases. Germline CDR1 reads MNHEY; CDR2 reads SVGAGI. CDR3 DNA sequence: TGTGCCAGCAGACTAGCGGGAGGGATGTACGAGCAGTACTTC. It is translated as CASRLAGGMYEQYF.

J is TRBJ2-5 and V is TRBV10-3, with 7 bases identical to TRBD2. Germline trimming cut 5 bases from V and 1 base from J; bases unmatched to any gene: 4. Germline V gives CDR1 ENHRY, CDR2 SYGVKD. The CDR3 contains 14 residues. The CDR3 sequence is CAISPREGQETQYF. The CDR3 DNA sequence: TGTGCCATCAGTCCTAGGGAGGGCCAAGAGACCCAGTACTTC.

The rearrangement joins TRBV27 to TRBJ1-1, with D tentatively TRBD1 (5 bases). V dropped 5 bases and J dropped 2 bases, with 12 bases sitting between them. The CDR3 length is 14 residues. Germline lookup yields CDR1 MNHEY and CDR2 SMNVEV (reference sequence). Here the CDR3 reads CASSPPTGNTEAFF. The CDR3, as DNA: TGTGCCAGCAGTCCACCTACAGGAAACACTGAAGCTTTCTTT.

The V and J genes are TRBV7-2 and TRBJ1-1; 7 bases are a match to TRBD1. With 5 bases clipped from V and 3 bases from J, the junction kept 15 bases outside the gene matches. This CDR3 contains 17 residues. Germline CDR1 SGHTA, CDR2 FQGNSA. The CDR3 region has the DNA TGTGCCAGCAGCCCCGGGCGGGGACAGAACGGGTACACTGAAGCTTTCTTT. This encodes CASSPGRGQNGYTEAFF. The full variable domain, in which reference TRBV7-2 and TRBJ1-1 provide the parts outside the CDR3, is GAGVSQSPSNKVTEKGKDVELRCDPISGHTALYWYRQSLGQGLEFLIYFQGNSAPDKSGLPSDRFSAERTGGSVSTLTIQRTQQEDSAVYLCASSPGRGQNGYTEAFFGQGTRLTVV.

This clone was observed once. The DNA of the CDR3 is TGTGCCAGCAGCTTGGCAGGACAGGCTAACTACAATGAGCAGTTCTTC. It yields the protein CASSLAGQANYNEQFF. This sequence joins TRBV5-6 and TRBJ2-1, with 7 bases identical to TRBD1. There are 16 residues in the CDR3. The V segment lost 0 bases and the J segment 3 bases; nucleotides outside the gene matches: 6. The germline V gene has CDR1 SGHDT and CDR2 YYEEEE.

This rearrangement joins TRBV3-1 (or the pseudogene TRBV3-2) to TRBJ1-4; 11 bases fit TRBD1. V shed 5 bases and J 8 bases; nucleotides not matched to a gene: 4. CDR3 size: 14 residues. The germline gives CDR1 LGHDT, CDR2 YNNKEL (reference sequence). CDR3 sequence (DNA): TGTGCCAGCAGCAGGGACAGGGGGGGAGAAAAACTGTTTTTT. Its protein product is CASSRDRGGEKLFF.

V usage is TRBV28 and J usage is TRBJ2-7; 13 nucleotides align to TRBD2. The length of the CDR3 is 17 residues. V shed 5 bases, J shed 6 bases, and the junction held 13 bases outside the gene matches. CDR1 and CDR2 (germline): MDHEN, SYDVKM. CDR3 sequence (DNA): TGTGCCAGCAGTCCCTATGCCCGGACTAGCGGGAGTGCCGAGCAGTACTTC. The encoded protein is CASSPYARTSGSAEQYF.

The chain is built from TRBV6-5 and TRBJ2-1, with a possible D match to TRBD2 (5 bases). There are 16 residues in the CDR3. The germline gives CDR1 MNHEY, CDR2 SVGAGI. Trimming took off 0 bases at V and 0 bases at J, with 9 bases between the two ends. CDR3 DNA sequence: TGTGCCAGCAGTTACTCTGACTACAGCTCCTACAATGAGCAGTTCTTC. It specifies CASSYSDYSSYNEQFF.

The chain employs TRBV10-3 and TRBJ2-3; 8 bases line up with TRBD2. The CDR3 spans 16 residues. CDR1 and CDR2 (germline): ENHRY, SYGVKD. The J segment lost 2 bases and the V segment lost 6 bases, leaving 10 bases of the junction unmatched. The CDR3 reads CAISRGAGGPTDTQYF. The CDR3 DNA is TGTGCCATCAGCCGGGGGGCGGGGGGCCCCACAGATACGCAGTATTTT.

The chain carries TRBV7-9 and TRBJ1-1; no reliable D call. The V gene lost 6 bases and the J gene lost 1 base, with 9 bases spanning the gap. This CDR3 has 13 amino acids. Germline CDR1 reads SEHNR; CDR2 reads FQNEAQ (reference sequence). As DNA, the CDR3 is TGTGCCAGCAGTCCAGACACGAACACTGAAGCTTTCTTT. Translating it yields CASSPDTNTEAFF.

This clone was counted between two and nine times. This chain links TRBV5-1 with TRBJ2-7; no definite D call. The CDR3 has 12 residues. Between the trimmed V and J ends, which lost 3 bases and 0 bases, there was a span of 4 bases. CDR1 and CDR2 from the germline V gene are SGHRS and YFSETQ. Here the CDR3 DNA reads TGCGCCAGCAGCTCCAGCTCCTACGAGCAGTACTTC. As protein: CASSSSSYEQYF.

The chain is built from TRBV24-1 and TRBJ2-3; D remains unclear. V dropped 3 bases and J dropped 1 base, with 10 bases sitting between them. CDR1 KGHDR and CDR2 SFDVKD come from the germline V gene. The CDR3 spans 15 residues. CDR3 loop: CATSDNSLGTDTQYF. The CDR3 coding sequence is TGTGCCACCAGTGATAACAGTCTGGGCACAGATACGCAGTATTTT.

As for this clone: This sequence may be a read error, since a much larger clone differs from it by one base. This sequence joins TRBV11-2 and TRBJ2-7, with 7 bases aligning to TRBD1. The CDR3 has 13 amino acids. The V gene's germline CDR1 is SGHAT and CDR2 FQNNGV. The J segment lost 3 bases and the V segment lost 4 bases, leaving 3 bases of the junction unmatched. The DNA of the CDR3 is TGTGCCAGCAGCTGGGGGACAGACTACGAGCAGTACTTC. Amino acid sequence: CASSWGTDYEQYF.